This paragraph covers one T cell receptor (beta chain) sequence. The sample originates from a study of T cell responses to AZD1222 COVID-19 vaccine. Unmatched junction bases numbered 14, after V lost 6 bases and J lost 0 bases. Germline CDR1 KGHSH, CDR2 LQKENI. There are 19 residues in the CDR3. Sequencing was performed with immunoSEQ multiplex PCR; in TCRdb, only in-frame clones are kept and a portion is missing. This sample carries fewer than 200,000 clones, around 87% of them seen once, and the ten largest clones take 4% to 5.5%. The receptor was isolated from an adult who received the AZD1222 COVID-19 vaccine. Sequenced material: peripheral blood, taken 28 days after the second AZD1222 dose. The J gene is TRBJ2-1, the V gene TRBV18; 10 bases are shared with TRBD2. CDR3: CASSARVAGGPSSYNEQFF. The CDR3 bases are TGTGCCAGCTCCGCAAGGGTAGCGGGGGGCCCGAGCTCCTACAATGAGCAGTTCTTC.